This passage covers 32 T cell receptor beta chains from one sample sequenced in a study of T cell repertoires in cytomegalovirus infection. TCRdb re-derived calls from the reads in MiXCR, one entry per CDR3 protein. The sample includes 110,000 to 150,000 distinct CDR3 sequences, roughly a third of them seen just once. No antigen has been identified for these receptors. The sample was CD8+ T cells from cultured PBMCs, taken from culture after CMV antigen stimulation. The source is a human donor in good health (CMV status not recorded). Some clones in this sample may be carry-over from other donors' samples.

This clonotype was observed at least ten times. The chain is built from TRBV7-2 and TRBJ1-5; 7 nucleotides align to TRBD1. The CDR3 totals 16 residues. Germline-derived CDR1 and CDR2 are SGHTA and FQGNSA. V trimming: 2 bases; J trimming: 0 bases; junction bases outside the gene matches: 4. The DNA for the CDR3 is TGTGCCAGCAGCTTATCAGGGGGTTTTAGCAATCAGCCCCAGCATTTT. It specifies CASSLSGGFSNQPQHF. The whole variable domain, remainder taken from reference TRBV7-2 and TRBJ1-5, is GAGVSQSPSNKVTEKGKDVELRCDPISGHTALYWYRQSLGQGLEFLIYFQGNSAPDKSGLPSDRFSAERTGGSVSTLTIQRTQQEDSAVYLCASSLSGGFSNQPQHFGDGTRLSIL.

The V gene is TRBV12-5, the J gene TRBJ2-7; D remains ambiguous. This CDR3 region has 12 residues. Germline CDR1 and CDR2: LGHNT and FRNRAP. V gave up 2 bases and J gave up 2 bases, with 4 bases separating them. The CDR3 protein is CASGLPTYEQYF. Written as DNA, the CDR3 is TGTGCTAGTGGTTTGCCGACCTACGAGCAGTACTTC. Using reference TRBV12-5 and TRBJ2-7 for the parts outside the CDR3, the full variable domain is DARVTQTPRHKVTEMGQEVTMRCQPILGHNTVFWYRQTMMQGLELLAYFRNRAPLDDSGMPKDRFSAEMPDATLATLKIQPSEPRDSAVYFCASGLPTYEQYFGPGTRLTVT.

In nucleotides, the CDR3 is TGCAGTGCTAGAGTACCGAGCAACTATGGCTACACCTTC. Translation gives CSARVPSNYGYTF. The chain has TRBV20-1 and TRBJ1-2; D unclear. The CDR3 has 13 residues. The V end lost 1 base, the J end lost 2 bases, and 8 bases lay between the germline ends. Germline values: CDR1 DFQATT, CDR2 SNEGSKA (reference sequence).

Here the CDR3 DNA reads TGTGCCAGCAGTTTGTCGGGGGTAAATCAGCCCCAGCATTTT. This codes for CASSLSGVNQPQHF. The rearrangement links TRBV27 to TRBJ1-5; TRBD1 is a possible D gene (5 bases). With 3 bases removed from V and 4 bases from J, the gap between germline ends came to 10 bases. The CDR3 has 14 amino acids. The V gene's germline CDR1 is MNHEY and CDR2 SMNVEV (reference sequence).

The table lists this clonotype with a few counts. V gene TRBV12-3 or TRBV12-4 combines with J gene TRBJ1-6; D is ambiguous. The V gene lost 8 bases and the J gene lost 15 bases, with 17 bases spanning the gap. The CDR3 covers 12 residues. The CDR3 nucleotides are TGTGCCAGCCGAAAGACACGATACCTCCTCCACTTT. It specifies CASRKTRYLLHF.

The chain links TRBV12-3 or TRBV12-4 to TRBJ2-1, with D unclear. The CDR3 extends over 15 amino acids. Trimming removed 5 bases at V and 0 bases at J, with 11 bases between. The CDR3 DNA sequence: TGTGCCAGCAGTCGGTTAGGTTACTCCTACAATGAGCAGTTCTTC. Translation: CASSRLGYSYNEQFF.

This chain links TRBV19 with TRBJ2-1; no definite D call. Germline values: CDR1 LNHDA, CDR2 SQIVND (reference sequence). The V and J ends lost 3 bases and 8 bases respectively, with 11 bases between them. This CDR3 region has 13 residues. In DNA form, the CDR3 reads TGTGCCAGTAGTATTGGCGATACGGATGAGCAGTTCTTC. Translating it yields CASSIGDTDEQFF.

The rearrangement links TRBV6-6 to TRBJ1-1, with 7 bases aligning to TRBD1. This CDR3 contains 17 residues. The germline V gene has CDR1 MNHNY and CDR2 SVGAGI (reference sequence). Trimming cost V 2 bases and J 0 bases; bases outside gene matches: 9. As DNA, the CDR3 is TGTGCCAGCAGTTACGAGAGGACAGGCAGAATGAACACTGAAGCTTTCTTT. It specifies CASSYERTGRMNTEAFF.

This clonotype was recorded at least ten times. This sequence joins TRBV7-8 and TRBJ2-7; D tentatively reads TRBD1 or TRBD2 (5 bases each). Germline values: CDR1 SGHVS, CDR2 FQNEAQ. The CDR3 has 16 amino acids. V lost 5 bases and J lost 0, with 17 bases in between. CDR3 loop: CASSLFDLGVSYEQYF. As DNA, the CDR3 is TGTGCCAGCAGCCTCTTTGATCTGGGGGTCTCCTACGAGCAGTACTTC.

There are a few counts of this clonotype. The V call is TRBV2, the J call TRBJ1-2, with a weak D call TRBD1 (6 bases). This CDR3 is built from 15 residues. V was shortened by 3 bases and J by 3 bases, with 14 bases between the two germline ends. The germline CDR1 and CDR2 sequences are SNHLY and FYNNEI. Here the CDR3 DNA reads TGTGCCAGCAGTGATACAGGGCCCAACTACTATGGCTACACCTTC. Its translation is CASSDTGPNYYGYTF.

As for this clonotype: The junction does not match germline at one end; this may be a read error. The rearrangement links TRBV2 to TRBJ1-5; 7 nucleotides align to TRBD1. The CDR3 is made up of 16 amino acids. Germline CDR1 reads SNHLY; CDR2 reads FYNNEI. The CDR3 nucleotides are TGTACCAGCAGTGAATCAGGAGCAGGGGGTAGGCAGCCCCAGCATTTT. It codes for CTSSESGAGGRQPQHF.

This clonotype was detected once. This chain links TRBV6-4 with TRBJ2-3; D is undetermined. V was trimmed by 2 bases and J by 4 bases, leaving 10 bases between them. CDR1 MRHNA and CDR2 SNTAGT come from the germline V gene. This CDR3 region has 14 residues. This CDR3 is CASSDLGMADTQYF. The CDR3 DNA is TGTGCCAGCAGTGACCTAGGGATGGCAGATACGCAGTATTTT.

This clonotype was observed a few times. The rearrangement uses TRBV6-5 and TRBJ1-1, with D perhaps TRBD1 (5 bases). Germline V gene data show CDR1 as MNHEY and CDR2 as SVGAGI. This CDR3 has 13 residues. The V and J ends lost 2 bases and 6 bases respectively, with 10 bases between them. CDR3 bases: TGTGCCAGCAGTTACGGCGGGGCGGCTGAAGCTTTCTTT. Protein: CASSYGGAAEAFF.

This rearrangement joins TRBV4-1 to TRBJ2-7; D might be TRBD1 or TRBD2, each matching 5 bases. The CDR3 loop spans 14 amino acids. Germline V CDR1 and CDR2: MGHRA, YSYEKL. Deletions cut 4 bases from V and 2 bases from J, with 12 bases between. The CDR3 loop reads CASSPRDGTYEQYF. DNA for the CDR3: TGCGCCAGCAGCCCCCGGGACGGCACCTACGAGCAGTACTTC.

The V call is TRBV5-1, the J call TRBJ2-7; weak D call: TRBD1 (5 bases). The CDR3 loop spans 14 amino acids. Trimming left V 4 bases short and J 5 bases short, with 16 bases between. Germline CDR1 is SGHRS and CDR2 is YFSETQ. The CDR3, as DNA: TGCGCCAGCAGCCTTGCACAGGTCCTCAACGAGCAGTACTTC. The encoded protein is CASSLAQVLNEQYF.

This chain links TRBV15 with TRBJ2-5; 8 bases are shared with TRBD1. Trimming at V came to 2 bases and at J to 0 bases, leaving 8 bases not matched to a gene. The CDR3 has 17 residues. CDR1 and CDR2 (germline): LNHNV, YYDKDF (reference sequence). In DNA form, the CDR3 reads TGTGCCACCAGCAGAACCCTGGACAGGGTTAACCAAGAGACCCAGTACTTC. Protein product: CATSRTLDRVNQETQYF.

The genes are TRBV7-9 and TRBJ2-3; perhaps TRBD2 as D (6 bases). Per the germline V gene, CDR1 is SEHNR and CDR2 is FQNEAQ (reference sequence). V lost 3 bases and J 5 bases, leaving 9 bases between the germline ends. The CDR3 has 13 amino acids. The CDR3 DNA follows: TGTGCCAGCAGCTTGGTGGGGGGAGATACGCAGTATTTT. This encodes CASSLVGGDTQYF.

This clonotype came up a few times. The chain is built from TRBV7-9 and TRBJ2-1, with TRBD1 matching 7 bases. The CDR3 runs to 12 residues. CDR1 is SEHNR and CDR2 is FQNEAQ in the germline V gene (reference sequence). In DNA, the CDR3 is TGTGCGTCCAGGGGGTACTTTAATGAGCAGTTCTTC. Protein: CASRGYFNEQFF.

Ten or more counts support this clonotype. The chain carries TRBV12-3 or TRBV12-4 and TRBJ2-2; the D gene is possibly TRBD2 (5 bases). V gave up 8 bases and J gave up 5 bases, with 12 bases separating them. The CDR3 length is 13 residues. CDR3 sequence (DNA): TGTGCCAGCCGGCTGGAGGTTACCGGGGAGCTGTTTTTT. Translating it yields CASRLEVTGELFF.

This clonotype was counted ten times or more. The rearrangement joins TRBV7-8 to TRBJ2-1; D tentatively reads TRBD1 or TRBD2 (5 bases each). CDR1 SGHVS and CDR2 FQNEAQ come from the germline V gene. CDR3 length: 18 residues. V was pared by 7 bases and J by 4 bases, with 26 bases between. The CDR3, as DNA: TGTGCCAGCACTATAAAAGGGGCCGCTCGGGATAAATACAATGAGCAGTTCTTC. Translating gives CASTIKGAARDKYNEQFF.

This sequence joins TRBV20-1 and TRBJ2-1, with no clear D. The CDR3 consists of 17 residues. Per germline, CDR1 DFQATT and CDR2 SNEGSKA (reference sequence). Trimming stripped 1 base from V and 0 bases from J, with 16 bases between. The CDR3 DNA reads TGCAGTGCTAGAGCCCTCAGGTCCCTAGGCTCCTACAATGAGCAGTTCTTC. This encodes CSARALRSLGSYNEQFF.

Concerning this clonotype: A much larger clone lies one base from this, so it may be a read error. V gene TRBV18 combines with J gene TRBJ2-3; D might be TRBD2 (6 bases). There are 16 residues in the CDR3. Looked up from germline, CDR1 is KGHSH and CDR2 is LQKENI. This chain's CDR3 is CTSSPLRLEGSGTQYF. CDR3 nucleotide sequence: TGTACCAGCTCACCCTTAAGACTAGAAGGATCAGGTACGCAGTATTTT.

This clonotype was seen repeatedly, ten times or more. This chain joins TRBV7-9 and TRBJ2-1; no firm D call. The V gene lost 5 bases and the J gene lost 9 bases, with 5 bases spanning the gap. In germline, CDR1 is SEHNR, CDR2 FQNEAQ (reference sequence). The CDR3 totals 10 residues. The CDR3: CASSHGEQFF. DNA of the CDR3: TGTGCCAGCAGCCATGGTGAGCAGTTCTTC.

The V gene is TRBV7-9, the J gene TRBJ2-5, with a tentative D call TRBD1 (6 bases). CDR3 length equals 14 residues. The germline gives CDR1 SEHNR, CDR2 FQNEAQ (reference sequence). The ends were cut back, 4 bases at V and 2 bases at J, with 11 bases in the middle. The CDR3 DNA follows: TGTGCCAGCAGCTCCCGGACAGCACAAGAGACCCAGTACTTC. It is translated as CASSSRTAQETQYF.

The table lists this clonotype with many counts. The chain links TRBV28 to TRBJ2-3; 8 bases map to TRBD1. CDR1 is MDHEN, CDR2 SYDVKM, per germline. Trimming cost V 2 bases and J 3 bases; bases outside gene matches: 4. The CDR3 contains 15 residues. CDR3 sequence (DNA): TGTGCCAGCAGTTTACAGGGGGCCGGGACAGATACGCAGTATTTT. Protein sequence: CASSLQGAGTDTQYF.

There are a few counts of this clonotype. V and J are TRBV7-9 and TRBJ2-7; TRBD1 aligns across 10 bases. With V trimmed by 6 bases and J by 5 bases, 7 bases remained unmatched. The germline gives CDR1 SEHNR, CDR2 FQNEAQ (reference sequence). This CDR3 is built from 14 residues. CDR3 loop: CASRAGTGVHEQYF. CDR3 bases: TGTGCCAGCAGGGCCGGGACAGGGGTCCACGAGCAGTACTTC.

V is TRBV19 and J is TRBJ2-2, with D possibly being TRBD1 (5 bases). Germline assignment: CDR1 LNHDA and CDR2 SQIVND (reference sequence). Between the trimmed V and J ends, which lost 3 bases and 3 bases, there was a span of 11 bases. The CDR3 loop spans 15 amino acids. The chain's CDR3 is CASSIFGRDTGELFF. The CDR3 nucleotides are TGTGCCAGTAGTATTTTCGGCAGGGACACCGGGGAGCTGTTTTTT.

This clonotype was detected only a few times. This chain uses TRBV28 with TRBJ1-2, with 9 bases that match TRBD1. Germline lookup yields CDR1 MDHEN and CDR2 SYDVKM. CDR3 length equals 13 residues. V shed 4 bases and J 9 bases; nucleotides not matched to a gene: 6. This chain's CDR3 is CASSSDRGTSYTF. As DNA, the CDR3 is TGTGCCAGCAGTTCCGACAGGGGGACGAGCTACACCTTC.

This clonotype has just one count. The gene calls are TRBV7-9 and TRBJ2-1; 10 bases agree with TRBD1. Germline values: CDR1 SEHNR, CDR2 FQNEAQ (reference sequence). The CDR3 is 18 amino acids. The V gene end was trimmed by 5 bases and the J gene end by 5 bases; junction bases not matched to a gene: 15. CDR3 DNA sequence: TGTGCCAGCAGCCAAACTATAACGGACAGGGGGACCCACAATGAGCAGTTCTTC. Translated, it gives CASSQTITDRGTHNEQFF.

This clonotype was recorded once. V gene TRBV2 combines with J gene TRBJ1-2; TRBD1 aligns across 7 bases. The CDR3 covers 15 residues. V was pared by 5 bases and J by 2 bases, with 8 bases of the junction left unmatched. In germline, CDR1 is SNHLY, CDR2 FYNNEI. The chain's CDR3 is CASSPRQGVNYGYTF. The CDR3, as DNA: TGTGCCAGCAGTCCCCGACAGGGAGTGAACTATGGCTACACCTTC. Looking up the rest from reference TRBV2 and TRBJ1-2 gives the full variable domain: EPEVTQTPSHQVTQMGQEVILRCVPISNHLYFYWYRQILGQKVEFLVSFYNNEISEKSEIFDDQFSVERPDGSNFTLKIRSTKLEDSAMYFCASSPRQGVNYGYTFGSGTRLTVV.

This clonotype was seen a handful of times. V gene TRBV7-8 combines with J gene TRBJ2-1; D is ambiguous. The CDR3 runs 16 residues. Germline V gene sequence: CDR1 SGHVS, CDR2 FQNEAQ. V was clipped by 1 base and J by 0 bases, with 10 bases between them. CDR3 in DNA: TGTGCCAGCAGCTTAGATTGGCGGAGCTCCTACAATGAGCAGTTCTTC. It codes for CASSLDWRSSYNEQFF.

Only a few counts were recorded for this clonotype. V is TRBV6-1 and J is TRBJ2-7; D is uncertain. The CDR3 has 13 amino acids. V lost 4 bases, J lost 1 base, and 8 bases lay in between. The germline gives CDR1 MNHNS, CDR2 SASEGT. This CDR3 reads CASSVAVSYEQYF. The DNA for the CDR3 is TGTGCCAGCAGTGTGGCAGTTTCCTACGAGCAGTACTTC.